These 8 T cell receptor beta chains originate from one sample sequenced in a study of brain T cells in children with intractable seizures. The data were produced by immunoSEQ multiplex PCR, yet TCRdb's version contains in-frame clones alone and is incomplete. The table shows hundreds of thousands of clones, with more than 85% occurring only once. Time point noted: blood from clinic visit 5 months post-surgery; TSC patient then seizure free. Sample: peripheral blood, taken 4 to 6 months after surgery. These receptors originate from a boy in the first two years of life with tuberous sclerosis and intractable seizures.

This sequence joins TRBV27 and TRBJ1-6; D not resolved. V shed 2 bases and J shed 5 bases, with 7 bases lying between them. The CDR3 loop spans 14 amino acids. The germline V gene has CDR1 MNHEY and CDR2 SMNVEV (reference sequence). DNA of the CDR3: TGTGCCAGCAGTTTAAGAGGGAATAATTCACCCCTCCACTTT. Translation: CASSLRGNNSPLHF.

This chain links TRBV2 with TRBJ1-3; 7 bases match TRBD1. The CDR3 runs to 14 residues. CDR1 is SNHLY and CDR2 is FYNNEI in the germline V gene. Trimming at V came to 7 bases and at J to 1 base, leaving 4 bases not matched to a gene. The CDR3 here is CASTRGGSGNTIYF. The CDR3 region has the DNA TGTGCCAGCACCAGGGGGGGTTCTGGAAACACCATATATTTT.

V is TRBV7-3 and J is TRBJ2-2, with D possibly TRBD2 on 7 matching bases. This CDR3 is built from 15 residues. V dropped 2 bases and J dropped 8 bases, with 15 bases sitting between them. Germline V gene lookup returns CDR1 SGHTA and CDR2 FQGTGA. The CDR3 reads CASSLLGGGGGELFF. In DNA, the CDR3 is TGTGCCAGCAGCTTACTCGGCGGGGGCGGAGGGGAGCTGTTTTTT.

The chain couples TRBV7-2 to TRBJ1-1; D unresolved. The CDR3 is 13 residues long. Germline CDR1 reads SGHTA; CDR2 reads FQGNSA. The ends were cut back, 5 bases at V and 3 bases at J, with 10 bases in the middle. The CDR3 region has the DNA TGTGCCAGCAGCCCTTCTAGGGACACTGAAGCTTTCTTT. Translated, it gives CASSPSRDTEAFF.

The chain couples TRBV2 to TRBJ1-2; D uncertain. The V gene's germline CDR1 is SNHLY and CDR2 FYNNEI. The V end was cut by 8 bases, the J end by 13 bases, with 17 bases between. CDR3 length: 11 amino acids. The CDR3 DNA sequence: TGTGCCAGCGAGCCCAGTGAACGTTTCACCTTC. It translates to CASEPSERFTF.

The chain has TRBV11-3 and TRBJ2-7; tentatively, D is TRBD1 or TRBD2 (5 bases each). V lost 3 bases to trimming and J lost 0 bases, with 12 bases between them. The germline V gene has CDR1 SGHNT and CDR2 YENEEA. The CDR3 consists of 15 residues. The CDR3 sequence: CASSLAPGSSYEQYF. The CDR3 region has the DNA TGTGCCAGCAGCTTGGCGCCAGGGAGCTCCTACGAGCAGTACTTC.

The rearrangement joins TRBV19 to TRBJ1-3, with 8 bases matching TRBD1. This CDR3 region has 15 residues. Germline V gives CDR1 LNHDA, CDR2 SQIVND (reference sequence). The V segment lost 5 bases and the J segment 0 bases; nucleotides outside the gene matches: 3. CDR3 region: CASSPTGGSGNTIYF. For the CDR3, the DNA is TGTGCCAGTAGTCCCACAGGGGGCTCTGGAAACACCATATATTTT.

A few counts support this clone. The CDR3 region is CASGPRSLFGARRGGELFF. The CDR3 DNA follows: TGTGCTAGTGGCCCCCGATCATTGTTTGGGGCCCGTAGAGGCGGGGAGCTGTTTTTT. V gene TRBV12-5 combines with J gene TRBJ2-2; tentatively, D is TRBD1 (5 bases). CDR3 length: 19 residues. Germline lookup yields CDR1 LGHNT and CDR2 FRNRAP. The V gene lost 6 bases and the J gene lost 7 bases, with 30 bases spanning the gap.